The source of this T cell receptor beta chain is a study of brain T cells in children with intractable seizures. Germline V CDR1 and CDR2: LNHDA, SQIVND (reference sequence). This CDR3 comprises 10 residues. Trimming stripped 8 bases from V and 9 bases from J, with 5 bases between. Only cases whose brain tissue showed the highest T cell transcript signatures were sequenced. Measured with immunoSEQ multiplex PCR; TCRdb has only the in-frame clones, and not every one. The table shows tens of thousands of clones, with roughly 95% occurring only once. The sample here was peripheral blood, taken at surgery. The V and J genes are TRBV19 and TRBJ1-6; no clear D. The TCR originated in a boy under two years old with focal cortical dysplasia and intractable seizures. Here the CDR3 reads CASHVSPLHF. The CDR3, as DNA: TGTGCCAGTCATGTTTCACCCCTCCACTTT.